The 30 T cell receptor beta chains below all came from one sample that was sequenced in a study of blood T cells in healthy people across ages. A second PCR, run for about 6 to 12 cycles, used a sample-barcoded 5' primer plus a J-beta primer mix. TCRdb re-derived calls from the 5' RACE reads in MiXCR, one entry per CDR3 protein. The sample carries hundreds of thousands of distinct CDR3 sequences, roughly 53% recorded once. Material for sequencing was blood. The receptors were sampled from a man in his sixties in good health.

This clonotype showed up many times. The J gene is TRBJ1-6, the V gene TRBV6-5, with D possibly being TRBD1 (6 bases). The CDR3 runs to 12 residues. Between the trimmed V and J ends, which lost 5 bases and 10 bases, there was a span of 9 bases. Looked up from germline, CDR1 is MNHEY and CDR2 is SVGAGI. The CDR3 reads CASSQGLSPLHF. In nucleotides, the CDR3 is TGTGCCAGCAGTCAGGGGTTGTCACCCCTCCACTTT.

This clonotype was detected many times. A much larger clone lies one base from this, so it may be a read error. The gene calls are TRBV6-2 or TRBV6-3 and TRBJ2-1; the D gene is possibly TRBD1 (6 bases). The J call is doubtful: the DNA matches TRBJ2-7 better. From germline, CDR1 is MNHEY and CDR2 SVGEGT. CDR3 length: 16 amino acids. In nucleotides, the CDR3 is TGTGCCAGCAGTTACTCGCAACAGGGAGCCTACAATGAGCAGTACTTC. It codes for CASSYSQQGAYNEQYF.

The V gene is TRBV5-6, the J gene TRBJ1-2, with a possible D match to TRBD1 (6 bases). Trimming cost V 4 bases and J 4 bases, with 17 bases left between them. This CDR3 has 15 residues. Per germline, CDR1 SGHDT and CDR2 YYEEEE. CDR3 amino acids: CASSPSPTGLYGYTF. The DNA for the CDR3 is TGTGCCAGCAGCCCTTCCCCTACAGGGCTCTATGGCTACACCTTC.

This clonotype has only a few counts. The chain employs TRBV4-2 and TRBJ1-1; D call uncertain. V lost 4 bases and J 11 bases, leaving 11 bases between the germline ends. This CDR3 contains 11 residues. Germline V gene data show CDR1 as LGHNA and CDR2 as YNFKEQ. In DNA, the CDR3 is TGTGCCAGCAGCCCAAGGGTAGGTGCTTTCTTT. Translating gives CASSPRVGAFF.

The table lists this clonotype with many counts. A single base separates this from a much larger clone, so it may be a read error. The V and J genes are TRBV4-2 and TRBJ2-1; TRBD1 agrees at 7 bases. The closer fit of TRBJ2-7 to the DNA end suggests the J call may be wrong. CDR1 is LGHNA, CDR2 YNFKEQ, per germline. The CDR3 has 15 amino acids. The CDR3: CASSNQGESYNEQYF. The DNA for the CDR3 is TGTGCCAGCAGCAATCAGGGGGAATCCTACAATGAGCAGTACTTC.

V and J are TRBV7-6 and TRBJ2-6; D is possibly TRBD2 (5 bases). V was clipped by 1 base and J by 2 bases, with 9 bases between them. CDR3 length: 16 residues. Germline V gene sequence: CDR1 SGHVS, CDR2 FNYEAQ. The CDR3 sequence: CASSLGLGAGANVLTF. The CDR3 DNA reads TGTGCCAGCAGCTTAGGGCTGGGAGCTGGGGCCAACGTCCTGACTTTC.

V usage is TRBV10-3 and J usage is TRBJ1-1, with TRBD1 identical over 7 bases. Germline CDR1 reads ENHRY; CDR2 reads SYGVKD. The CDR3 spans 15 residues. V shed 0 bases and J 4 bases; nucleotides not matched to a gene: 5. This CDR3 reads CAISESGDRATEAFF. As DNA, the CDR3 is TGTGCCATCAGTGAGTCGGGTGACAGGGCCACTGAAGCTTTCTTT.

The chain recombines TRBV10-3 with TRBJ1-1, with 7 bases aligning to TRBD1. CDR3 size: 14 residues. Germline assignment: CDR1 ENHRY and CDR2 SYGVKD. J lost 3 bases, V lost 3 bases, and 4 bases had no gene match. CDR3 nucleotide sequence: TGTGCCATCAGTGATCCTACAGGGGACACTGAAGCTTTCTTT. Translation gives CAISDPTGDTEAFF.

The chain joins TRBV3-1 to TRBJ1-2; D is uncertain. Germline lookup yields CDR1 LGHDT and CDR2 YNNKEL (reference sequence). The CDR3 length is 14 residues. V lost 1 base, J lost 2 bases, and 8 bases lay in between. CDR3 nucleotide sequence: TGTGCCAGCAGCCAAGTAGGAGACAACTATGGCTACACCTTC. This codes for CASSQVGDNYGYTF.

The chain combines TRBV12-3 or TRBV12-4 with TRBJ2-5; D is perhaps TRBD2 (6 bases). V gave up 6 bases and J gave up 4 bases, with 15 bases separating them. The CDR3 totals 14 residues. CDR3 in DNA: TGTGCCAGCAGCCCTAGGAACGGGGGAGAGACCCAGTACTTC. Its protein product is CASSPRNGGETQYF.

The rearrangement joins TRBV20-1 to TRBJ1-5, with D hard to call. The CDR3 sequence is 12 residues long. V was cut by 3 bases and J by 5 bases, with 8 bases left in between. CDR1 is DFQATT, CDR2 SNEGSKA, per germline (reference sequence). CDR3 DNA sequence: TGCAGTGCTAGCGGATCGGATCAGCCCCAGCATTTT. This encodes CSASGSDQPQHF.

This clonotype came up a few times. V gene TRBV10-3 combines with J gene TRBJ1-2; possibly TRBD1 for D (5 bases). V gave up 0 bases and J gave up 5 bases, with 7 bases separating them. Germline CDR1 reads ENHRY; CDR2 reads SYGVKD. This CDR3 comprises 13 residues. The CDR3 here is CAISESGGYGYTF. The CDR3 coding sequence is TGTGCCATCAGTGAGTCGGGGGGATATGGCTACACCTTC.

V is TRBV4-1 and J is TRBJ2-3; D is undetermined. V was cut by 4 bases and J by 2 bases, with 16 bases left in between. The germline V gene encodes CDR1 MGHRA and CDR2 YSYEKL. The CDR3 contains 16 residues. The CDR3 loop reads CASSRSRQANTDTQYF. The DNA for the CDR3 is TGCGCCAGCAGCCGCTCTAGGCAGGCCAACACAGATACGCAGTATTTT.

The chain is built from TRBV9 and TRBJ2-3; D perhaps matches TRBD2 (6 bases). Trimming stripped 3 bases from V and 2 bases from J, with 13 bases between. The CDR3 has 15 amino acids. Per germline, CDR1 SGDLS and CDR2 YYNGEE. In DNA, the CDR3 is TGTGCCAGCAGCGCCGGCGGGGCCATCACAGATACGCAGTATTTT. Protein product: CASSAGGAITDTQYF.

The V call is TRBV27, the J call TRBJ1-5, with 10 bases fitting TRBD1. The V and J ends lost 4 bases and 1 base, in that order; junction bases with no gene match: 1. Germline assignment: CDR1 MNHEY and CDR2 SMNVEV (reference sequence). The CDR3 contains 15 residues. CDR3: CASSWTGGSNQPQHF. Here the CDR3 DNA reads TGTGCCAGCAGTTGGACAGGGGGGAGCAATCAGCCCCAGCATTTT.

The chain combines TRBV6-6 with TRBJ2-5, with D uncertain. V was pared by 0 bases and J by 5 bases, with 13 bases between. Germline V gives CDR1 MNHNY, CDR2 SVGAGI (reference sequence). This CDR3 comprises 15 residues. CDR3 protein: CASSYSSLPGETQYF. The CDR3 bases are TGTGCCAGCAGTTACTCGAGCCTACCCGGGGAGACCCAGTACTTC.

The gene calls are TRBV11-2 and TRBJ2-3; 14 bases match TRBD2. With V trimmed by 1 base and J by 5 bases, 8 bases remained unmatched. The CDR3 contains 18 residues. Germline loops: CDR1 SGHAT, CDR2 FQNNGV. CDR3 bases: TGTGCCAGCAGCTTAGTTCCCAGACTAGCGGGGGGGCAAGATACGCAGTATTTT. Residues: CASSLVPRLAGGQDTQYF.

The chain uses TRBV5-1 and TRBJ2-3; tentative D call: TRBD1 (5 bases). Looked up from germline, CDR1 is SGHRS and CDR2 is YFSETQ. The CDR3 is 14 residues long. V was shortened by 0 bases and J by 3 bases, with 8 bases between the two germline ends. In DNA form, the CDR3 reads TGCGCCAGCAGCTTGGTACAGGCGACAGATACGCAGTATTTT. The encoded protein is CASSLVQATDTQYF.

This clonotype was seen only a few times. The CDR3 DNA reads TGCAGTGCTCGGGGGGACAGGGGCACAGATACGCAGTATTTT. It is translated as CSARGDRGTDTQYF. This sequence joins TRBV20-1 and TRBJ2-3, with 9 bases aligning to TRBD1. Germline V gene sequence: CDR1 DFQATT, CDR2 SNEGSKA (reference sequence). Losses at the gene ends were 5 bases for V and 1 base for J; bases not matched to a gene: 4. This CDR3 comprises 14 residues.

This clonotype was detected a few times. The genes are TRBV5-1 and TRBJ2-1; D may be TRBD2 (6 bases). Trimming shortened V by 5 bases and J by 0 bases, and 12 bases separated the two germline ends. The CDR3 has 15 amino acids. Per germline, CDR1 SGHRS and CDR2 YFSETQ. CDR3 protein: CASRDLGGSYNEQFF. CDR3 sequence (DNA): TGCGCCAGCAGAGATCTGGGGGGCTCCTACAATGAGCAGTTCTTC. The full variable domain, its missing parts supplied by reference TRBV5-1 and TRBJ2-1, is KAGVTQTPRYLIKTRGQQVTLSCSPISGHRSVSWYQQTPGQGLQFLFEYFSETQRNKGNFPGRFSGRQFSNSRSEMNVSTLELGDSALYLCASRDLGGSYNEQFFGPGTRLTVL.

V is TRBV20-1 and J is TRBJ1-4; a possible D gene is TRBD1 (5 bases). Per the germline V gene, CDR1 is DFQATT and CDR2 is SNEGSKA (reference sequence). V was pared by 2 bases and J by 5 bases, with 6 bases between. The length of the CDR3 is 12 residues. CDR3 amino acids: CSARRGNEKLFF. The CDR3 region has the DNA TGCAGTGCTAGACGGGGGAATGAAAAACTGTTTTTT.

As DNA, the CDR3 is TGTGCCAGCAGTCCCCGAGGAGACTACGAGCAGTACTTC. Translating it yields CASSPRGDYEQYF. This sequence joins TRBV12-3 or TRBV12-4 and TRBJ2-7, with D unresolved. The CDR3 spans 13 residues. The V end was cut by 5 bases, the J end by 3 bases, with 11 bases between.

This chain uses TRBV7-8 with TRBJ1-6; a possible D gene is TRBD1 (6 bases). Per germline, CDR1 SGHVS and CDR2 FQNEAQ. This CDR3 comprises 15 residues. Trimming shortened V by 6 bases and J by 6 bases, and 15 bases separated the two germline ends. The CDR3 here is CASSPDRNRNSPLHF. The CDR3 nucleotides read TGTGCCAGCAGTCCCGACAGGAATCGTAATTCACCCCTCCACTTT.

CDR3 sequence reads: CASSSGTGIVGSYEQYF. CDR3 nucleotide sequence: TGCGCCAGCAGCTCCGGGACAGGGATAGTTGGCTCCTACGAGCAGTACTTC. The chain is built from TRBV5-1 and TRBJ2-7, with 9 bases aligning to TRBD1. Trimming cost V 3 bases and J 0 bases; bases outside gene matches: 10. The CDR3 spans 17 residues. Germline CDR1 SGHRS, CDR2 YFSETQ. The whole variable domain, filled in from reference TRBV5-1 and TRBJ2-7, reads KAGVTQTPRYLIKTRGQQVTLSCSPISGHRSVSWYQQTPGQGLQFLFEYFSETQRNKGNFPGRFSGRQFSNSRSEMNVSTLELGDSALYLCASSSGTGIVGSYEQYFGPGTRLTVT.

This chain joins TRBV7-2 and TRBJ2-5; 11 bases agree with TRBD2. The CDR3 consists of 15 residues. Per the germline V gene, CDR1 is SGHTA and CDR2 is FQGNSA. The V gene end was trimmed by 6 bases and the J gene end by 4 bases; junction bases not matched to a gene: 7. CDR3 loop: CASRTSGGLGETQYF. CDR3 bases: TGTGCCAGCAGAACTAGCGGGGGCCTCGGAGAGACCCAGTACTTC.

The gene calls are TRBV29-1 and TRBJ2-1; D might be TRBD2 (6 bases). Germline V lookup: CDR1 SQVTM, CDR2 ANQGSEA. V lost 4 bases, J lost 10 bases, and 20 bases lay in between. The CDR3 runs to 14 residues. The CDR3 DNA is TGCAGCGTTGCTGGACCGGAGGGAATAGAGGAGCAGTTCTTC. Its protein is CSVAGPEGIEEQFF.

This clonotype showed up just once. V gene TRBV6-6 combines with J gene TRBJ2-5; 7 bases are shared with TRBD2. The CDR3 has 15 residues. The J segment lost 4 bases and the V segment lost 5 bases, leaving 10 bases of the junction unmatched. Germline CDR1 reads MNHNY; CDR2 reads SVGAGI (reference sequence). CDR3 residues: CASSQSTSFGETQYF. The CDR3 coding sequence is TGTGCCAGCAGTCAATCGACTAGCTTCGGAGAGACCCAGTACTTC.

This clonotype was detected once. CDR3 region: CASSDVYVYGELFF. The CDR3 DNA reads TGTGCCAGCAGTGATGTCTACGTTTACGGGGAGCTGTTTTTT. This chain uses TRBV6-1 with TRBJ1-4; D not resolved. The better agreement between TRBJ2-2 and the DNA end casts doubt on the J call. The CDR3 length is 14 residues. Germline CDR1 MNHNS, CDR2 SASEGT.

CDR3 protein: CASSLNWGGKLFF. CDR3 nucleotides: TGTGCCAGCAGCTTAAATTGGGGGGGAAAACTGTTTTTT. The chain employs TRBV7-2 and TRBJ1-4; TRBD1 is a possible D gene (5 bases). This CDR3 is 13 amino acids long. Germline V gene data show CDR1 as SGHTA and CDR2 as FQGNSA. V was shortened by 2 bases and J by 10 bases, with 11 bases between the two germline ends.

The V and J genes are TRBV7-2 and TRBJ1-1; D not certain. The V and J ends lost 4 bases and 1 base respectively, with 10 bases between them. Looked up from germline, CDR1 is SGHTA and CDR2 is FQGNSA. This CDR3 spans 14 amino acids. The CDR3 spells CASSSQVGNTEAFF. The DNA of the CDR3 is TGTGCCAGCAGCTCTCAAGTCGGGAACACTGAAGCTTTCTTT. The complete variable domain, with remaining parts taken from reference TRBV7-2 and TRBJ1-1, reads GAGVSQSPSNKVTEKGKDVELRCDPISGHTALYWYRQSLGQGLEFLIYFQGNSAPDKSGLPSDRFSAERTGGSVSTLTIQRTQQEDSAVYLCASSSQVGNTEAFFGQGTRLTVV.